These 31 T cell receptor beta chains were all obtained from the same sample, sequenced in a study of T cells in Graves' hyperthyroidism and ophthalmopathy. RNA transcripts provided the source from which TCR beta CDR3 regions were amplified. TCR CDR3 underwent first-round RT-PCR with the HTBI primer set. One entry per CDR3 protein, called by TCRdb with MiXCR from the multiplex PCR reads. Of approximately 330,000 distinct CDR3 sequences listed, around 20% are singletons. Sequences were obtained from blood. The receptors derive from a woman aged 45-59 years with Graves' hyperthyroidism.

J is TRBJ2-1 and V is TRBV29-1; either TRBD1 or TRBD2 may fit D (6 bases each). The CDR3 extends over 15 amino acids. Trimming pared 5 bases from V and 3 bases from J, leaving 17 bases between. CDR1 is SQVTM, CDR2 ANQGSEA, per germline. The CDR3 sequence: CSVNGGTTFYNEQFF. In DNA, the CDR3 is TGCAGCGTTAATGGGGGGACAACCTTCTACAATGAGCAGTTCTTC.

This clonotype appeared many times. The chain is built from TRBV2 and TRBJ2-7; TRBD2 agrees at 11 bases. The trim removed 5 bases at V and 3 bases at J, leaving 12 bases unmatched. Germline assignment: CDR1 SNHLY and CDR2 FYNNEI. CDR3 length: 17 residues. CDR3 region: CASSRTSGLLRSYEQYF. CDR3 nucleotides: TGTGCCAGCAGTCGGACTAGCGGGTTACTTCGTAGCTACGAGCAGTACTTC.

This chain uses TRBV14 with TRBJ2-1, with 7 nucleotides matching TRBD1. Germline V gene sequence: CDR1 SGHDN, CDR2 FVKESK. Germline trimming cut 8 bases from V and 1 base from J; bases unmatched to any gene: 8. The CDR3 spans 15 residues. The CDR3 loop is CASRKGTASYNEQFF. Written as DNA, the CDR3 is TGTGCCAGCCGAAAAGGGACAGCTTCCTACAATGAGCAGTTCTTC.

This clonotype has a handful of counts. This sequence joins TRBV19 and TRBJ1-2; D gene uncertain. V was trimmed by 3 bases and J by 5 bases, leaving 7 bases between them. Germline V gene sequence: CDR1 LNHDA, CDR2 SQIVND (reference sequence). The CDR3 runs 12 residues. In DNA, the CDR3 is TGTGCCAGTAGTATCAGCGAATATGGCTACACCTTC. Its translation: CASSISEYGYTF.

This chain joins TRBV19 and TRBJ1-5; D not certain. The V gene lost 8 bases and the J gene lost 5 bases, with 16 bases spanning the gap. From germline, CDR1 is LNHDA and CDR2 SQIVND (reference sequence). The CDR3 has 14 amino acids. The CDR3 nucleotides are TGTGCCAGTCAATGGGGAAGGGAACATCAGCCCCAGCATTTT. Encoded protein: CASQWGREHQPQHF.

The chain joins TRBV20-1 to TRBJ2-6; a possible D gene is TRBD1 (6 bases). This CDR3 region has 18 residues. Germline CDR1 DFQATT, CDR2 SNEGSKA (reference sequence). V was trimmed by 2 bases and J by 0 bases, leaving 17 bases between them. The DNA for the CDR3 is TGCAGTGCTAGAAAGTCCGGGACACCCGGCTCTGGGGCCAACGTCCTGACTTTC. It translates to CSARKSGTPGSGANVLTF.

CDR3 in DNA: TGCAGTGCTAGATATCGGGACACGGGCTATGGCTACACCTTC. The encoded protein is CSARYRDTGYGYTF. The rearrangement uses TRBV20-1 and TRBJ1-2, with a tentative D call TRBD1 (6 bases). This CDR3 comprises 14 residues. CDR1 is DFQATT, CDR2 SNEGSKA, per germline (reference sequence). V gave up 2 bases and J gave up 4 bases, with 14 bases separating them.

This clonotype was seen at least ten times. The chain is built from TRBV11-3 and TRBJ2-7; perhaps TRBD1 as D (6 bases). V shed 2 bases and J shed 1 base, with 15 bases lying between them. Germline-derived CDR1 and CDR2 are SGHNT and YENEEA. The CDR3 consists of 16 residues. Here the CDR3 DNA reads TGTGCCAGCAGCTTACGAGGACAGAGGGGTTCCTACGAGCAGTACTTC. It yields the protein CASSLRGQRGSYEQYF. The variable domain in full, completed from reference TRBV11-3 and TRBJ2-7, reads EAGVVQSPRYKIIEKKQPVAFWCNPISGHNTLYWYLQNLGQGPELLIRYENEEAVDDSQLPKDRFSAERLKGVDSTLKIQPAELGDSAVYLCASSLRGQRGSYEQYFGPGTRLTVT.

Many counts were recorded for this clonotype. The gene calls are TRBV29-1 and TRBJ2-7; TRBD2 matches 12 bases. The V and J ends lost 3 bases and 5 bases, in that order; junction bases with no gene match: 8. Germline CDR1 reads SQVTM; CDR2 reads ANQGSEA. The CDR3 is made up of 15 amino acids. CDR3 residues: CSVDGLAGGSHEQYF. The CDR3 bases are TGCAGCGTTGATGGTCTAGCGGGAGGGTCCCACGAGCAGTACTTC.

This clonotype was detected many times. The chain is built from TRBV28 and TRBJ2-1; D remains ambiguous. Germline loops: CDR1 MDHEN, CDR2 SYDVKM. The CDR3 is made up of 12 amino acids. The V and J ends lost 4 bases and 8 bases respectively, with 9 bases between them. The CDR3 DNA follows: TGTGCCAGCAGTTCCCCGTTCCATGAGCAGTTCTTC. It codes for CASSSPFHEQFF. The full variable domain, rest sourced from reference TRBV28 and TRBJ2-1, is DVKVTQSSRYLVKRTGEKVFLECVQDMDHENMFWYRQDPGLGLRLIYFSYDVKMKEKGDIPEGYSVSREKKERFSLILESASTNQTSMYLCASSSPFHEQFFGPGTRLTVL.

There are a few counts of this clonotype. The chain employs TRBV29-1 and TRBJ1-2, with TRBD1 identical over 7 bases. Germline V gives CDR1 SQVTM, CDR2 ANQGSEA. The CDR3 covers 15 residues. The junction had 13 bases not matched to a gene; V was cut back by 2 bases and J by 7 bases. The CDR3: CSVENRGRSRGGYTF. In nucleotides, the CDR3 is TGCAGCGTTGAAAACAGGGGCCGTTCAAGGGGTGGCTACACCTTC.

In its sample, this clonotype was seen many times. The gene calls are TRBV13 and TRBJ2-7; no reliable D call. Germline-derived CDR1 and CDR2 are PRHDT and FYEKMQ (reference sequence). The CDR3 runs 11 residues. Trimming took 5 bases from V and 7 from J, leaving 9 bases between them. The CDR3 DNA follows: TGTGCCAGCAGCCAACTGTGGGAGCAGTACTTC. The encoded protein is CASSQLWEQYF.

The table lists this clonotype with many counts. CDR3 sequence reads: CASSLGLGALEQYF. In DNA, the CDR3 is TGTGCCAGCAGCCTGGGGTTAGGGGCTTTGGAGCAGTACTTC. The gene calls are TRBV7-2 and TRBJ2-7; possibly TRBD1 for D (5 bases). CDR1 is SGHTA, CDR2 FQGNSA, per germline. The CDR3 extends over 14 amino acids. Trimming took off 5 bases at V and 7 bases at J, with 18 bases between the two ends.

This clonotype was counted a few times. This chain joins TRBV6-6 and TRBJ2-3, with D hard to call. Per germline, CDR1 MNHNY and CDR2 SVGAGI (reference sequence). The CDR3 is 15 residues long. Trimming stripped 0 bases from V and 2 bases from J, with 9 bases between. The CDR3 DNA sequence: TGTGCCAGCAGTTACTCAGTCCTCATCACAGATACGCAGTATTTT. It yields the protein CASSYSVLITDTQYF.

This chain connects TRBV19 to TRBJ2-2; tentatively, D is TRBD1 (6 bases). The ends were cut back, 5 bases at V and 4 bases at J, with 11 bases in the middle. CDR1 LNHDA and CDR2 SQIVND come from the germline V gene (reference sequence). This CDR3 has 14 residues. The CDR3 reads CASSPGDRTGELFF. The CDR3 DNA follows: TGTGCCAGTAGTCCAGGGGACCGCACCGGGGAGCTGTTTTTT.

The chain recombines TRBV20-1 with TRBJ2-3; no definite D call. V lost 2 bases and J lost 1, with 4 bases in between. The CDR3 contains 12 residues. Germline CDR1 is DFQATT and CDR2 is SNEGSKA (reference sequence). The CDR3 here is CSARPGTDTQYF. As DNA, the CDR3 is TGCAGTGCTAGACCCGGCACAGATACGCAGTATTTT.

This chain links TRBV9 with TRBJ2-5; D is unresolved. Deletions cut 0 bases from V and 1 base from J, with 4 bases between. Germline loops: CDR1 SGDLS, CDR2 YYNGEE. The CDR3 covers 13 residues. The CDR3 is CASSVALQETQYF. The CDR3 bases are TGTGCCAGCAGCGTAGCTCTCCAAGAGACCCAGTACTTC. Supplemented by reference TRBV9 and TRBJ2-5, the full variable domain reads DSGVTQTPKHLITATGQRVTLRCSPRSGDLSVYWYQQSLDQGLQFLIQYYNGEERAKGNILERFSAQQFPDLHSELNLSSLELGDSALYFCASSVALQETQYFGPGTRLLVL.

This clonotype was seen a single time. The chain is built from TRBV6-1 and TRBJ2-7, with 7 bases matching TRBD1. V dropped 5 bases and J dropped 3; count of bases not matched to a gene: 10. Germline CDR1 and CDR2: MNHNS and SASEGT. The CDR3 is made up of 15 amino acids. The CDR3 sequence: CASSLATRDSYEQYF. CDR3 nucleotide sequence: TGTGCCAGCAGTCTTGCGACCCGGGACAGCTACGAGCAGTACTTC.

This clonotype was seen many times. The chain links TRBV6-1 to TRBJ2-1; TRBD2 matches at 11 bases. The CDR3 contains 15 residues. From germline, CDR1 is MNHNS and CDR2 SASEGT. V lost 6 bases and J lost 5; bases outside the gene matches: 6. CDR3 amino acids: CASRRVAGGNNEQFF. The DNA for the CDR3 is TGTGCCAGCAGGAGGGTAGCGGGAGGGAACAATGAGCAGTTCTTC.

To note about this clonotype: A much larger clone lies one base from this, so it may be a read error. The CDR3 reads CASSGDGGLADTQHF. DNA for the CDR3: TGTGCCAGCAGCGGTGACGGGGGGCTCGCAGATACGCAGCATTTT. This chain links TRBV9 with TRBJ2-3, with TRBD1 as a possible D gene (6 bases). The DNA end favors TRBJ1-5, so the J call may be wrong. CDR1 is SGDLS and CDR2 is YYNGEE in the germline V gene. The CDR3 extends over 15 amino acids.

The sample holds many counts of this clonotype. The chain employs TRBV20-1 and TRBJ2-1; no firm D call. The V gene's germline CDR1 is DFQATT and CDR2 SNEGSKA (reference sequence). V was clipped by 4 bases and J by 12 bases, with 16 bases between them. The CDR3 contains 12 residues. As DNA, the CDR3 is TGCAGTGCTAATCATGGGAATGAGCGGCAGTTCTTC. This translates into CSANHGNERQFF.

This clonotype has just a few counts. The chain joins TRBV5-1 to TRBJ1-2; 7 bases fit TRBD1. CDR1 is SGHRS and CDR2 is YFSETQ in the germline V gene. V was pared by 4 bases and J by 5 bases, with 11 bases of the junction left unmatched. This CDR3 has 15 amino acids. CDR3 protein: CASSPTDRAQYGYTF. The CDR3 bases are TGCGCCAGCAGCCCAACCGACAGGGCCCAATATGGCTACACCTTC. Based on the CDR3 plus reference TRBV5-1 and TRBJ1-2, the full variable domain is KAGVTQTPRYLIKTRGQQVTLSCSPISGHRSVSWYQQTPGQGLQFLFEYFSETQRNKGNFPGRFSGRQFSNSRSEMNVSTLELGDSALYLCASSPTDRAQYGYTFGSGTRLTVV.

This clonotype was detected many times. This rearrangement joins TRBV28 to TRBJ2-7; D gene ambiguous. Per germline, CDR1 MDHEN and CDR2 SYDVKM. V lost 3 bases, J lost 2 bases, and 5 bases lay in between. The CDR3 is 12 amino acids. CDR3 in DNA: TGTGCCAGCAGTTTTATCGCCTACGAGCAGTACTTC. This sequence encodes CASSFIAYEQYF.

Concerning this clonotype: A much larger clonotype is one base distant, so this may be a read error. J is TRBJ2-2 and V is TRBV5-1; 11 bases are shared with TRBD2. CDR1 SGHRS and CDR2 YFSETQ come from the germline V gene. V lost 4 bases to trimming and J lost 9 bases; unmatched junction nucleotides: 14. The CDR3 totals 17 residues. The CDR3 here is CASSSLQTSGTRRELFF. CDR3 DNA sequence: TGCGCCAGCAGCAGCTTACAGACTAGCGGGACACGCAGGGAGCTGTTTTTT.

The chain recombines TRBV6-9 with TRBJ1-2; D not resolved. Trimming stripped 3 bases from V and 4 bases from J, with 6 bases between. In germline, CDR1 is MNHGY, CDR2 SVAAGI. This CDR3 comprises 12 residues. The CDR3 DNA reads as TGTGCCAGCAGTTACGATGGCTATGGCTACACCTTC. It encodes CASSYDGYGYTF.

The chain employs TRBV10-3 and TRBJ1-4; no definite D call. Per germline, CDR1 ENHRY and CDR2 SYGVKD. V was clipped by 1 base and J by 8 bases, with 11 bases between them. This CDR3 is built from 14 residues. The CDR3: CAISEWQEAEKLFF. CDR3 DNA: TGTGCCATCAGTGAGTGGCAGGAAGCAGAAAAACTGTTTTTT.

This clonotype was found a few times. The rearrangement uses TRBV3-1 and TRBJ1-2; D may be TRBD1 (5 bases). V was cut by 1 base and J by 8 bases, with 11 bases left in between. The germline V gene encodes CDR1 LGHDT and CDR2 YNNKEL (reference sequence). The CDR3 runs to 13 residues. The CDR3 spells CASSQGGQRGYTF. The CDR3 coding sequence is TGTGCCAGCAGCCAAGGAGGACAACGAGGCTACACCTTC.

The CDR3 sequence: CASRWGAGGTEAFF. The CDR3, as DNA: TGCGCCAGCAGGTGGGGGGCGGGTGGGACTGAAGCTTTCTTT. This chain uses TRBV10-2 with TRBJ1-1, with a weak D call TRBD1 (6 bases). The CDR3 runs 14 residues. The V gene lost 6 bases and the J gene lost 5 bases, with 16 bases spanning the gap. Germline CDR1 is WSHSY and CDR2 is SAAADI.

This clonotype was recorded a few times. The V gene is TRBV7-2, the J gene TRBJ2-1; 9 nucleotides line up with TRBD2. The CDR3 has 15 residues. Germline CDR1 reads SGHTA; CDR2 reads FQGNSA. J was trimmed by 4 bases and V by 4 bases; bases with no gene match: 5. CDR3 in DNA: TGTGCCAGCAGCTACAGGACTAGCGTTTACAATGAGCAGTTCTTC. Residues: CASSYRTSVYNEQFF.

This clonotype was detected many times. V and J are TRBV12-3 or TRBV12-4 and TRBJ1-5, with D tentatively TRBD1 (5 bases). The CDR3 length is 13 residues. V lost 7 bases and J 4 bases, leaving 11 bases between the germline ends. CDR3 amino acids: CASKGTENQPQHF. The CDR3 nucleotides read TGTGCCAGCAAGGGGACGGAAAATCAGCCCCAGCATTTT.

Notes on this clonotype: Given a much more abundant clone one base away, this may be a read error. The chain employs TRBV11-1 and TRBJ2-7; possibly TRBD2 for D (6 bases). Per germline, CDR1 SGHAT and CDR2 FQDESV (reference sequence). This CDR3 is 14 amino acids long. The CDR3 nucleotides read TGTGCCGGCAGCTTAACGAGGGAGGACTACGAGCAGTACTTC. Protein product: CAGSLTREDYEQYF. Looking up the rest from reference TRBV11-1 and TRBJ2-7 gives the full variable domain: EAEVAQSPRYKITEKSQAVAFWCDPISGHATLYWYRQILGQGPELLVQFQDESVVDDSQLPKDRFSAERLKGVDSTLKIQPAELGDSAMYLCAGSLTREDYEQYFGPGTRLTVT.